This T cell receptor (beta chain) was retrieved from a study of CD4 T cells in relation to SARS-CoV-2 and coronaviruses. As for the study in general: The HLA restriction of the shared crossreactive spike epitopes was mapped. Study results and caveats: Monoreactive clones expanded significantly more to SARS-CoV-2 than crossreactive clones did.

This clone came up once. Its antigen remains unidentified. Germline assignment: CDR1 DFQATT and CDR2 SNEGSKA (reference sequence). This CDR3 has 15 residues. V was pared by 3 bases and J by 3 bases, with 6 bases of the junction left unmatched. The unexposed donors gave CD4+ T cells in 2011-2018, prior to COVID-19. Libraries were prepared by immunoSEQ multiplex PCR; TCRdb keeps only in-frame clonotypes and omits some of them. The table lists about 65,000 clones, over 80% of them singletons. The material sequenced was memory CD4+ T cells from PBMCs. The V and J genes are TRBV20-1 and TRBJ2-2; 8 bases align to TRBD2. This receptor was identified in a human donor in good health. DNA for the CDR3: TGCAGTGCTAGTGCGTTAGCGGGATACACCGGGGAGCTGTTTTTT. Translation gives CSASALAGYTGELFF.